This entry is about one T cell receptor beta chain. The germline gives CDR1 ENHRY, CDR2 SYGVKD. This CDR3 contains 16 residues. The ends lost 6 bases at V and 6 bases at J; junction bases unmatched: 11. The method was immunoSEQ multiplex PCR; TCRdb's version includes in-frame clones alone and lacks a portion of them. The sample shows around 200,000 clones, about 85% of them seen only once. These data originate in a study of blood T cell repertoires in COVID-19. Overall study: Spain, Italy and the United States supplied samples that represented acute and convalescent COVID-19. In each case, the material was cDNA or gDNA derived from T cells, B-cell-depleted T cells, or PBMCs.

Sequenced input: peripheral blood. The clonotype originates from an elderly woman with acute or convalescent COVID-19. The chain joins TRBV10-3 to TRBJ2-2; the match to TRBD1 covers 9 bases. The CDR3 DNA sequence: TGTGCCATCAGCAACCGGGACAGGGTTTTCCCCGGGGAGCTGTTTTTT. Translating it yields CAISNRDRVFPGELFF.